This T cell receptor (beta chain) was profiled in a study of T-cell reconstitution after alpha-beta-depleted transplantation in children. Unique molecular identifiers were incorporated during preparation of the TCRbeta library. TCRdb itself ran the PCR reads through MiXCR, one entry per CDR3 protein. Of around 480,000 distinct CDR3 sequences in the sample, less than 35% are singletons; the top ten hold approximately 2.3%. The CDR3 runs 14 residues. Trimming removed 0 bases at V and 8 bases at J, with 14 bases between. Germline CDR1 SGHRS, CDR2 YFSETQ. The TCR originated in a human donor who donated a stem cell graft to a child with aplastic anemia. This rearrangement joins TRBV5-1 to TRBJ1-2, with D tentatively TRBD1 (5 bases). This sample comprised PBMCs from the stem cell graft donor, obtained from the stem cell graft. CDR3 amino acids: CASSLDPTEPGYTF. For the CDR3, the DNA is TGCGCCAGCAGCTTGGACCCGACAGAGCCCGGCTACACCTTC.